These T cell receptor beta chains were read from a single sample in a study of blood T cell repertoires in COVID-19. The assay was immunoSEQ multiplex PCR, and TCRdb's table has in-frame clones only and misses some. Of roughly 400,000 clones in the sample, around 87% were seen once. The sample comprised PBMCs or T cells enriched from blood (not recorded which). The receptors derive from a woman in her fifties or sixties who had recovered from COVID-19. Each CDR3 is given with its conserved first and last residue.

TRBV3-1/TRBV3-2,TRBJ2-4,CASAPASVGAKNIQYF
TRBV5-5,TRBJ2-7,CASSYRQGGYEQYF
TRBV27,TRBJ1-4,CASSPNRTTNEKLFF
TRBV19,TRBJ1-2,CASSYRGPGYGYTF
TRBV2,TRBJ2-2,CASSGQGAGELFF
TRBV15,TRBJ1-1,CATSKGQGSSNTEAFF
TRBV11-3,TRBJ1-1,CASSLGRGLDTEAFF
TRBV11-2,TRBJ2-2,CASSQSGTGNTGELFF
TRBV14,TRBJ2-2,CASSLLAGFTGELFF
TRBV18,TRBJ1-3,CASSPLARDTIYF
TRBV7-6,TRBJ2-2,CASSPTTSTGELFF
TRBV5-1,TRBJ1-2,CASSLEGRGGDYGYTF
TRBV6-5,TRBJ1-3,CASSQQGAGNTIYF
TRBV7-8,TRBJ1-2,CASSFGTGVGYGYTF
TRBV2,TRBJ1-5,CASSDGTGGGQPQHF
TRBV28,TRBJ2-5,CASSLTWRRETQYF
TRBV30,TRBJ1-6,CAWSVGQTRYNSPLHF
TRBV6-1,TRBJ1-5,CASSEEGRGRMPQHF